What follows are 27 T cell receptor beta chains derived from one specimen sequenced in a study of blood T cells in healthy people across ages. Then a second PCR, running roughly 7 to 11 cycles, was carried out with a sample-barcoded 5' primer and a J-beta primer mix. TCRdb re-analysed the 5' RACE reads in MiXCR, keeping a single row per CDR3 protein. Of roughly 860,000 distinct CDR3 sequences listed, around 62% are singletons. The sequencing sample was made of blood. All receptors come from a man younger than 40 in good health.

This chain uses TRBV6-2 or TRBV6-3 with TRBJ2-7; tentatively, D is TRBD1 (6 bases). The CDR3 has 13 amino acids. Trimming removed 7 bases from V and 3 bases from J, with 13 bases in between. The germline V gene encodes CDR1 MNHEY and CDR2 SVGEGT. The CDR3 sequence is CASTATGSYEQYF. Here the CDR3 DNA reads TGTGCCAGCACCGCAACAGGGAGCTACGAGCAGTACTTC.

The chain has TRBV20-1 and TRBJ1-4; 9 bases are shared with TRBD1. The CDR3 spans 17 residues. The trim removed 0 bases at V and 8 bases at J, leaving 13 bases unmatched. In germline, CDR1 is DFQATT, CDR2 SNEGSKA (reference sequence). The CDR3, as DNA: TGCAGTGCTAGAGAAGAGCGGGACAGGGCCAGGGGGGAAAAACTGTTTTTT. Amino acid sequence: CSAREERDRARGEKLFF.

The chain is built from TRBV6-1 and TRBJ2-7; 9 bases agree with TRBD2. The CDR3 sequence is 16 residues long. Losses at the gene ends were 8 bases for V and 0 bases for J; bases not matched to a gene: 11. Germline CDR1 MNHNS, CDR2 SASEGT. CDR3 coding DNA: TGTGCCAGCCCCGGGGTAGCGGGGGCCTACTCCTACGAGCAGTACTTC. This encodes CASPGVAGAYSYEQYF.

The DNA of the CDR3 is TGTGCCAGCAGCTTAAATGGCTTAGGGACAGATACGCAGTATTTT. Translation: CASSLNGLGTDTQYF. The gene calls are TRBV7-3 and TRBJ2-3; D unresolved. The CDR3 is 15 amino acids. The V end lost 1 base, the J end lost 3 bases, and 11 bases lay between the germline ends. Germline CDR1 SGHTA, CDR2 FQGTGA.

V usage is TRBV20-1 and J usage is TRBJ2-7, with 8 bases identical to TRBD1. The CDR3 is made up of 14 amino acids. The germline CDR1 and CDR2 sequences are DFQATT and SNEGSKA (reference sequence). V dropped 5 bases and J dropped 1; count of bases not matched to a gene: 7. CDR3 region: CSAEDRVGSYEQYF. Here the CDR3 DNA reads TGCAGTGCTGAGGACAGGGTGGGGTCCTACGAGCAGTACTTC.

The chain combines TRBV25-1 with TRBJ2-5; no reliable D call. V lost 3 bases and J 4 bases, leaving 12 bases between the germline ends. Germline V gene lookup returns CDR1 MGHDK and CDR2 SYGVNS. This CDR3 is 14 amino acids long. CDR3 in DNA: TGTGCCAGCAGTGAGGGCAGATGGGGAGAGACCCAGTACTTC. Its protein is CASSEGRWGETQYF.

This clonotype was counted ten times or more. The chain joins TRBV20-1 to TRBJ2-1, with 10 bases fitting TRBD2. V trimming: 2 bases; J trimming: 4 bases; junction bases outside the gene matches: 8. CDR3 length: 16 residues. Germline loops: CDR1 DFQATT, CDR2 SNEGSKA (reference sequence). DNA of the CDR3: TGCAGTGCTAGAACTCAAGCGGGGGGGCTTTACAATGAGCAGTTCTTC. It translates to CSARTQAGGLYNEQFF.

This rearrangement joins TRBV11-2 to TRBJ2-1; D is ambiguous. Between the trimmed V and J ends, which lost 3 bases and 8 bases, there was a span of 2 bases. Germline CDR1 SGHAT, CDR2 FQNNGV. The CDR3 contains 10 residues. This chain's CDR3 is CASSFYEQFF. CDR3 sequence (DNA): TGTGCCAGCAGCTTTTATGAGCAGTTCTTC. Looking up the rest from reference TRBV11-2 and TRBJ2-1 gives the full variable domain: EAGVAQSPRYKIIEKRQSVAFWCNPISGHATLYWYQQILGQGPKLLIQFQNNGVVDDSQLPKDRFSAERLKGVDSTLKIQPAKLEDSAVYLCASSFYEQFFGPGTRLTVL.

The chain is built from TRBV5-1 and TRBJ2-3, with 7 bases identical to TRBD2. The V segment lost 7 bases and the J segment 6 bases; nucleotides outside the gene matches: 8. This CDR3 region has 13 residues. The V gene's germline CDR1 is SGHRS and CDR2 YFSETQ. In DNA, the CDR3 is TGCGCCAGCCACGGTCTAGCGGCGGATACGCAGTATTTT. This encodes CASHGLAADTQYF.

This clonotype is a singleton in its sample. The CDR3 is CSVVGQGGETQYF. The CDR3 nucleotides read TGCAGCGTTGTGGGACAGGGGGGAGAGACCCAGTACTTC. This chain connects TRBV29-1 to TRBJ2-5; 11 nucleotides align to TRBD1. The V gene's germline CDR1 is SQVTM and CDR2 ANQGSEA. The CDR3 has 13 amino acids. Unmatched junction bases numbered 2, after V lost 4 bases and J lost 4 bases.

This sequence joins TRBV12-3 or TRBV12-4 and TRBJ2-1; 9 bases are a match to TRBD1. The length of the CDR3 is 15 residues. J was trimmed by 5 bases and V by 6 bases; bases with no gene match: 8. This CDR3 is CASSPGTGNHNEQFF. The DNA for the CDR3 is TGTGCCAGCAGCCCAGGGACAGGGAACCACAATGAGCAGTTCTTC.

The chain employs TRBV27 and TRBJ1-2; 7 bases are a match to TRBD1. The CDR3 contains 13 residues. Germline values: CDR1 MNHEY, CDR2 SMNVEV (reference sequence). V lost 6 bases, J lost 6 bases, and 7 bases stayed unmatched. The CDR3 DNA follows: TGTGCCAGCAGGGCTGACAGGGTTGATGGCTACACCTTC. Its protein is CASRADRVDGYTF.

The gene calls are TRBV29-1 and TRBJ2-7; D is possibly TRBD2 (6 bases). Germline CDR1 is SQVTM and CDR2 is ANQGSEA. The CDR3 spans 13 residues. V lost 5 bases and J 0 bases, leaving 11 bases between the germline ends. CDR3 residues: CSVWTGDSYEQYF. As DNA, the CDR3 is TGCAGCGTTTGGACGGGGGACTCCTACGAGCAGTACTTC.

The chain joins TRBV25-1 to TRBJ2-5; D unresolved. CDR1 is MGHDK and CDR2 is SYGVNS in the germline V gene. With 4 bases removed from V and 11 bases from J, the gap between germline ends came to 17 bases. This CDR3 has 13 residues. The DNA for the CDR3 is TGTGCCAGCAGTGGGCTCCGCGACAATGAGCAGTACTTC. This gives the protein CASSGLRDNEQYF.

The chain carries TRBV5-1 and TRBJ2-7, with TRBD1 matching 7 bases. CDR1 and CDR2 (germline): SGHRS, YFSETQ. V shed 6 bases, J shed 2 bases, and the junction held 5 bases outside the gene matches. The CDR3 is made up of 13 amino acids. The CDR3 reads CASNAGQAYEQYF. The CDR3, as DNA: TGCGCCAGCAACGCCGGACAGGCCTACGAGCAGTACTTC. Full variable domain (outside the CDR3, taken from reference TRBV5-1 and TRBJ2-7): KAGVTQTPRYLIKTRGQQVTLSCSPISGHRSVSWYQQTPGQGLQFLFEYFSETQRNKGNFPGRFSGRQFSNSRSEMNVSTLELGDSALYLCASNAGQAYEQYFGPGTRLTVT.

The chain has TRBV18 and TRBJ2-4; no firm D call. The better agreement between TRBJ2-5 and the DNA end casts doubt on the J call. Germline V gene data show CDR1 as KGHSH and CDR2 as LQKENI. This CDR3 comprises 14 residues. CDR3 region: CASSPGNPQETQYF. The CDR3 DNA reads TGTGCCAGCTCACCGGGAAATCCCCAAGAGACCCAGTACTTC.

This clonotype was found many times. The rearrangement joins TRBV29-1 to TRBJ2-5; 7 bases match TRBD1. J lost 2 bases, V lost 7 bases, and 10 bases had no gene match. CDR3 length: 14 residues. CDR1 is SQVTM and CDR2 is ANQGSEA in the germline V gene. The CDR3 DNA reads TGCAGCGGTACCGGGACAGCTACTCAAGAGACCCAGTACTTC. Amino acids: CSGTGTATQETQYF.

The chain couples TRBV12-3 or TRBV12-4 to TRBJ1-1; tentative D call: TRBD1 (6 bases). The V end was cut by 5 bases, the J end by 4 bases, with 11 bases between. The CDR3 runs 13 residues. CDR3 DNA: TGTGCCAGCAGTGTATTCAGGGGCACTGAAGCTTTCTTT. Translating it yields CASSVFRGTEAFF.

This clonotype appeared a few times. The rearrangement links TRBV30 to TRBJ2-1; D gene unclear. The CDR3 has 12 amino acids. Germline V lookup: CDR1 GTSNPN, CDR2 SVGIG (reference sequence). V gave up 0 bases and J gave up 9 bases, with 9 bases separating them. The CDR3 DNA is TGTGCCTGGAGTGTACTGGCCGCTGAGCAGTTCTTC. It is translated as CAWSVLAAEQFF.

The rearrangement uses TRBV7-2 and TRBJ2-5, with TRBD2 matching 13 bases. This CDR3 spans 16 amino acids. V was clipped by 6 bases and J by 2 bases; unmatched bases: 6. Germline V lookup: CDR1 SGHTA, CDR2 FQGNSA. As DNA, the CDR3 is TGTGCCAGCAGGTCGCCGGGACTAGCGGGACAAGAGACCCAGTACTTC. Protein: CASRSPGLAGQETQYF.

This clonotype came up a few times. The chain employs TRBV9 and TRBJ2-5; the D is unclear. CDR3 length: 13 residues. The V gene's germline CDR1 is SGDLS and CDR2 YYNGEE. Trimming shortened V by 0 bases and J by 7 bases, and 10 bases separated the two germline ends. CDR3 DNA: TGTGCCAGCAGCGTAGACTACGCCAGGACCCAGTACTTC. This codes for CASSVDYARTQYF.

This chain connects TRBV6-5 to TRBJ2-6; 10 nucleotides agree with TRBD1. V dropped 0 bases and J dropped 1; count of bases not matched to a gene: 6. Germline CDR1 MNHEY, CDR2 SVGAGI. This CDR3 contains 19 residues. The CDR3 reads CASSYSRDRGRSGANVLTF. Here the CDR3 DNA reads TGTGCCAGCAGTTACTCGAGGGACAGGGGAAGATCTGGGGCCAACGTCCTGACTTTC.

J is TRBJ2-3 and V is TRBV9; D call uncertain. This CDR3 is 13 amino acids long. V was shortened by 3 bases and J by 5 bases, with 10 bases between the two germline ends. CDR1 and CDR2 (germline): SGDLS, YYNGEE. The CDR3 DNA reads TGTGCCAGCAGCGCCCTGAGGTTAGATACGCAGTATTTT. It is translated as CASSALRLDTQYF.

The rearrangement links TRBV4-2 to TRBJ2-3; D is perhaps TRBD1 (6 bases). This CDR3 has 16 residues. V was pared by 1 base and J by 4 bases, with 15 bases between. Germline loops: CDR1 LGHNA, CDR2 YNFKEQ. CDR3 in amino acids: CASSQGSGERPDTQYF. The DNA for the CDR3 is TGTGCCAGCAGCCAAGGGTCAGGGGAACGGCCAGATACGCAGTATTTT.

This clonotype came up once. V is TRBV6-5 and J is TRBJ1-2; D remains ambiguous. V gave up 0 bases and J gave up 1 base, with 12 bases separating them. The CDR3 is 16 amino acids. The germline V gene encodes CDR1 MNHEY and CDR2 SVGAGI. The CDR3 here is CASSYSQAHLNYGYTF. The CDR3 bases are TGTGCCAGCAGTTACTCGCAGGCCCACCTTAACTATGGCTACACCTTC.

The chain recombines TRBV2 with TRBJ2-3; D is unclear. Germline V gives CDR1 SNHLY, CDR2 FYNNEI. This CDR3 has 14 residues. The V and J ends lost 3 bases and 6 bases respectively, with 13 bases between them. CDR3 DNA sequence: TGTGCCAGCAGTGAGTGGGCAGGCGCGGATACGCAGTATTTT. Translated, it gives CASSEWAGADTQYF.

This clonotype turned up a few times. The rearrangement uses TRBV20-1 and TRBJ2-4; D not certain. V was trimmed by 4 bases and J by 5 bases, leaving 6 bases between them. Germline values: CDR1 DFQATT, CDR2 SNEGSKA (reference sequence). The CDR3 is 11 amino acids. The CDR3 protein is CSAIAQNIQYF. DNA of the CDR3: TGCAGTGCTATCGCCCAAAACATTCAGTACTTC.